Listed below are T cell receptor beta chains from one sample, sequenced in a study of a mutant IDH1 vaccine in newly diagnosed glioma. Clones were sequenced by immunoSEQ multiplex PCR, and TCRdb holds only the in-frame ones, with some missing. The data show about 92,000 clones, 80% seen once. The sequencing used PBMCs, collected from a glioma patient treated with radiotherapy, temozolomide or both. The receptor source for this set is a man aged 35 to 55 with glioma. Both conserved end residues are part of each CDR3.

J	length	V	CDR3
TRBJ2-6	16	TRBV7-2	CASSSQRGSGANVLTF
TRBJ2-4	15	TRBV9	CASSVEAKAKNIQYF
TRBJ1-2	16	TRBV15	CATREEGQGLFNGYTF
TRBJ2-5	16	TRBV7-2	CASSVASGSGRETQYF
TRBJ1-4	15	TRBV23-1	CASNPVGTDLEKLFF
TRBJ2-1	13	TRBV5-1	CASSLDLFYEQFF
TRBJ2-3	16	TRBV7-8	CASSLASGRATDTQYF
TRBJ1-6	15	TRBV19	CASSGGRLVNSPLHF
TRBJ2-5	15	TRBV7-2	CASSLSRGLQETQYF
TRBJ1-2	13	TRBV30	CAWRRGQGGGYTF
TRBJ2-1	15	TRBV2	CASRSGTISYNEQFF
TRBJ2-2	14	TRBV27	CASSITYSAGELFF
TRBJ1-1	13	TRBV7-2	CASSQQLGTEAFF
TRBJ2-3	15	TRBV5-6	CASSWGPRGTDTQYF
TRBJ2-3	13	TRBV14	CASSPPAWDTQYF
TRBJ1-4	12	TRBV30	CAWSKLGGKLFF
TRBJ2-2	15	TRBV27	CASSRPAGNTGELFF
TRBJ2-5	11	TRBV6-1	CASRLLETQYF
TRBJ1-3	15	TRBV5-5	CASSTTGGDGNTIYF
TRBJ2-7	14	TRBV19	CASTNQGPPYEQYF
TRBJ1-1	14	TRBV5-1	CASSLWDRGFEAFF
TRBJ2-3	14	TRBV19	CASSIDPNTDTQYF
TRBJ1-2	13	TRBV10-3	CAITGGPNYGYTF
TRBJ2-3	17	TRBV9	CASTRGTGMEGTDTQYF
TRBJ1-5	14	TRBV6-7	CASSRGQGHQPQHF
TRBJ1-5	14	TRBV19	CASSPGTGAQPQHF
TRBJ2-7	14	TRBV18	CASSPDRGAYEQYF
TRBJ1-2	15	TRBV5-5	CASSLAAQGKYGYTF
TRBJ2-1	14	TRBV7-7	CASSLEVAHNEQFF
TRBJ2-3	14	TRBV10-1	CASSPGGRTDTQYF
TRBJ2-1	16	TRBV5-4	CASSWGAAPSYNEQFF
TRBJ2-3	16	TRBV7-2	CASSLLGGGSTDTQYF
TRBJ1-1	13	TRBV5-4	CASSSHLNTEAFF
TRBJ2-5	14	TRBV19	CASRLHGTQETQYF
TRBJ2-1	12	TRBV10-3	CANGPQGNEQFF